Reported below is one TCR beta chain. Its antigen is unidentified. Healthy Caucasian individuals from Russia aged roughly 6 to 90 served as donors. This CDR3 is 14 amino acids long. The data were taken from a study of blood T cells in healthy people across ages. Study-level results: Because donor CMV status was unknown, expanded clonotype changes were possibly confounded. Per million T cells, TCR beta diversity dropped roughly linearly as age increased.

Combining a sample-barcoded 5' primer with a J-beta primer mix, a second PCR ran for 7 to 11 cycles. The template-switch adaptor, which had 12 random nucleotides, put a tag on each cDNA molecule. MiXCR, run by TCRdb on the 5' RACE reads, gives a single entry per CDR3 protein. The sample comprises fewer than 2,000,000 distinct CDR3 sequences, about two fifths of which are singletons, and about 23% rests with the top ten. V usage is TRBV12-3 or TRBV12-4 and J usage is TRBJ2-7; D is perhaps TRBD1 or TRBD2 (5 bases each). The DNA end favors TRBJ2-5, so the J call may be wrong. The sequence came from a human donor in good health. The sample comprised blood. CDR3 nucleotides: TGTGCCAGCAGTCGGACTGACAGTGGAGAGACCCAGTACTTC. This sequence encodes CASSRTDSGETQYF.